This TCR beta chain was captured by sequencing in a study of shared clonotypes between healthy human individuals. Study results and limitations: Clonotype sharing across donors was expected to vary with sequencing depth. Clonotypes that were shared across a handful of donors made up roughly 5.2% of naive CD4 clonotypes.

Of note for this clone: Its antigen remains unknown.

As defined, naive CD8 cells were CD45RO-negative and positively selected for CCR7, with terminally differentiated effector memory CD45RA+ cells excluded. Clones were read by immunoSEQ multiplex PCR, and TCRdb kept only the in-frame ones, dropping some. The sample includes around 1.9 million clones, more than 85% seen only once; the top ten take more than 1.5%. V dropped 4 bases and J dropped 5; count of bases not matched to a gene: 9. The CDR3 is 15 amino acids. Germline V gives CDR1 MDHEN, CDR2 SYDVKM. The V gene is TRBV28, the J gene TRBJ2-7; the match to TRBD1 covers 9 bases. The clonotype originates from a man between 18 and 35 years old in good health. Some clones in this sample may be carry-over from other donors' samples. The specimen was naive CD8+ T cells from PBMCs. The CDR3 DNA sequence: TGTGCCAGCAGTTCGCCGGACAGGGGCGACGACGAGCAGTACTTC. Translation gives CASSSPDRGDDEQYF.